Many counts were recorded for the clone carrying this T cell receptor (beta chain). TCR beta CDR3 regions were amplified from RNA. HTBI primers drove first-round RT-PCR of the TCR CDR3. TCRdb reanalysed the multiplex PCR reads using MiXCR and keeps one entry per CDR3 protein. The table has fewer than 450,000 distinct CDR3 sequences, roughly 17% seen once. This sample was included in a study of T cells in Graves' hyperthyroidism and ophthalmopathy. Sample collection date corresponds to first hyperthyroidism diagnosis, prior to any ophthalmopathy symptoms. Trimming pared 2 bases from V and 3 bases from J, leaving 14 bases between. The CDR3 contains 15 residues. Germline values: CDR1 MNHNY, CDR2 SVGAGI (reference sequence).

The material sequenced was blood. The chain is built from TRBV6-6 and TRBJ2-7; D might be TRBD2 (6 bases). The clonotype comes from a woman aged 25 to 39 with Graves' hyperthyroidism that later progressed to Graves' ophthalmopathy. CDR3 loop: CASSYVKEGSYEQYF. CDR3 nucleotide sequence: TGTGCCAGCAGTTACGTCAAGGAGGGGAGCTACGAGCAGTACTTC.